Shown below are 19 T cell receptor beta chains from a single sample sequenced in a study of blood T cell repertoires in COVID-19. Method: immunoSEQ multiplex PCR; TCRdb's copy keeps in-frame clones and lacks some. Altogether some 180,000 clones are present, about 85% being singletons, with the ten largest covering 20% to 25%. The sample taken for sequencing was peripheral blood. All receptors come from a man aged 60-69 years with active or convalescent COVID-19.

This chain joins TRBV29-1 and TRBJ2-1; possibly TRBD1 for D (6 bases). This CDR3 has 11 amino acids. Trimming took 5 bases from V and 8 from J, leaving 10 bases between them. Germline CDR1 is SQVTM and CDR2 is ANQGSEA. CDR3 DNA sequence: TGCAGCGTTAACAGGGAATATGAGCAGTTCTTC. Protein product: CSVNREYEQFF.

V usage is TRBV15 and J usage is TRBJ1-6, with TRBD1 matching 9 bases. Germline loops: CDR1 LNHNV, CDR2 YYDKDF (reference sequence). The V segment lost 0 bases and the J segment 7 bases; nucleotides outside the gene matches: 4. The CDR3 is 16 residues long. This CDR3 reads CATSRDRTGGNSPLHF. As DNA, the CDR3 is TGTGCCACCAGCAGAGACCGAACAGGGGGCAATTCACCCCTCCACTTT.

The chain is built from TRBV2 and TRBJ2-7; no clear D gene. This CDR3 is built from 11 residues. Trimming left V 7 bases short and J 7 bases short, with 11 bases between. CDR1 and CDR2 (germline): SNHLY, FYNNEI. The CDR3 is CASKRVREQYF. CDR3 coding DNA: TGTGCCAGCAAACGGGTGAGGGAGCAGTACTTC.

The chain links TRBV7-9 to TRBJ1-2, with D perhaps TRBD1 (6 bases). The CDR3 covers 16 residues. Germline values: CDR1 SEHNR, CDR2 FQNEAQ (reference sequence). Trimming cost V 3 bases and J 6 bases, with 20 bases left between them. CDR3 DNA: TGTGCCAGCAGCTTTTTGACAGGACCCTCGGGAAATGGCTACACCTTC. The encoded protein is CASSFLTGPSGNGYTF.

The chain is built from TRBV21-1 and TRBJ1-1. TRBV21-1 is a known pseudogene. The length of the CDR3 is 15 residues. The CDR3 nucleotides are TGTGCCAGCAGCAAAGCCGGGGAGCTGAACCCAGAGGCTTTCTTT. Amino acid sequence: CASSKAGELNPEAFF.

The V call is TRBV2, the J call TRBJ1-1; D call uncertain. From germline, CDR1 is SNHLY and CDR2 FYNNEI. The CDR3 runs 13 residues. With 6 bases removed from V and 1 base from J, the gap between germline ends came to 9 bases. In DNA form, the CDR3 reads TGTGCCAGCAGGATGGAGCCGAACACTGAAGCTTTCTTT. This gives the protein CASRMEPNTEAFF.

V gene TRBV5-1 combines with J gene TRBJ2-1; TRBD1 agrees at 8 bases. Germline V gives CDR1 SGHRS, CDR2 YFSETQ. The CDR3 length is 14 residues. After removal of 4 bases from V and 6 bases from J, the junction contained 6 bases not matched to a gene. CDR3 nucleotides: TGCGCCAGCAGCCCATCTACAGGGGGCAATGAGCAGTTCTTC. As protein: CASSPSTGGNEQFF.

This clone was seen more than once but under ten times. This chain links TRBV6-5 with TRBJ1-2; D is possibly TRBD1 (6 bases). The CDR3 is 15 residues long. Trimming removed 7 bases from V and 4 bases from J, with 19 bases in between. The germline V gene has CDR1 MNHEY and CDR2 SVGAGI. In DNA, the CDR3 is TGTGCCAGCACCCGACAGGCTCAGAACCTCTATGGCTACACCTTC. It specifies CASTRQAQNLYGYTF.

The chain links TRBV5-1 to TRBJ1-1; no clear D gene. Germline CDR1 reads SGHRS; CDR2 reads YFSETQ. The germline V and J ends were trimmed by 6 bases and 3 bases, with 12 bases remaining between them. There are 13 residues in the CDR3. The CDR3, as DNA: TGCGCCAGCACCCCTTATGGAGACACTGAAGCTTTCTTT. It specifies CASTPYGDTEAFF.

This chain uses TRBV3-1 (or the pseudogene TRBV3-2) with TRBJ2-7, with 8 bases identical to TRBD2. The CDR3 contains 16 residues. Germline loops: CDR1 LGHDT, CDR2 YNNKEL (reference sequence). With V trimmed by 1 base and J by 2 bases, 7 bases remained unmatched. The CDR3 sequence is CASSQAQLAATYEQYF. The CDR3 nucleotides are TGTGCCAGCAGCCAAGCACAACTAGCGGCAACCTACGAGCAGTACTTC.

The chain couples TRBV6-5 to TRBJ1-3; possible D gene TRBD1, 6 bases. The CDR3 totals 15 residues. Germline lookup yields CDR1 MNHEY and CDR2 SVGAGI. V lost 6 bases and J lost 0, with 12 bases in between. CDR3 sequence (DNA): TGTGCCAGCAGACGACAGGTCCACTCTGGAAACACCATATATTTT. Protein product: CASRRQVHSGNTIYF.

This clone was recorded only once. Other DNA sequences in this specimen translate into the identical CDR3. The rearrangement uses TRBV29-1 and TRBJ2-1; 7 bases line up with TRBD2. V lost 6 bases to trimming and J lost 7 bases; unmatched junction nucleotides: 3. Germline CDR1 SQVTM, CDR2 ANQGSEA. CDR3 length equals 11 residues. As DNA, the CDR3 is TGCAGCGTCGTGGGAGGGAATGAGCAGTTCTTC. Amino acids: CSVVGGNEQFF.

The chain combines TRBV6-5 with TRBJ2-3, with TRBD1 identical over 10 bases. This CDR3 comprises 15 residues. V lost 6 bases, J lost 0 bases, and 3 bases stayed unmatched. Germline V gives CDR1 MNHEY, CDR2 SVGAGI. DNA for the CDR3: TGTGCCAGCAGGAGACAGGGGGCGAGCACAGATACGCAGTATTTT. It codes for CASRRQGASTDTQYF.

CDR3: CASSAGRGTEAFF. CDR3 nucleotide sequence: TGTGCCAGCAGTGCCGGAAGGGGAACTGAAGCTTTCTTT. This chain joins TRBV27 and TRBJ1-1; a weak D match, TRBD1 (5 bases). The CDR3 contains 13 residues. The germline V and J ends were trimmed by 5 bases and 5 bases, with 12 bases remaining between them. Germline lookup yields CDR1 MNHEY and CDR2 SMNVEV (reference sequence).

The CDR3 sequence is CSVATSGGPTSSYNEQFF. CDR3 nucleotide sequence: TGCAGCGTGGCAACTAGCGGGGGGCCGACGAGCTCCTACAATGAGCAGTTCTTC. The J gene is TRBJ2-1, the V gene TRBV29-1; TRBD2 agrees at 12 bases. This CDR3 is built from 18 residues. Losses at the gene ends were 6 bases for V and 0 bases for J; bases not matched to a gene: 12. Germline V gene lookup returns CDR1 SQVTM and CDR2 ANQGSEA.

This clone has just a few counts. The CDR3 DNA sequence: TGTGCCAGCACCTCAAGGGGTTTATATGGCTACACCTTC. The encoded protein is CASTSRGLYGYTF. This chain connects TRBV2 to TRBJ1-2; D might be TRBD1 (5 bases). The CDR3 is 13 amino acids. Germline loops: CDR1 SNHLY, CDR2 FYNNEI. Deletions cut 7 bases from V and 5 bases from J, with 14 bases between.

The CDR3 DNA reads as TGTGCCAGTAGTATAGATCAATTAAGGGGCCAGCCCCAGCATTTT. Its protein is CASSIDQLRGQPQHF. The gene calls are TRBV19 and TRBJ1-5, with D possibly being TRBD1 (5 bases). Germline V lookup: CDR1 LNHDA, CDR2 SQIVND (reference sequence). The CDR3 covers 15 residues. V gave up 0 bases and J gave up 7 bases, with 13 bases separating them.

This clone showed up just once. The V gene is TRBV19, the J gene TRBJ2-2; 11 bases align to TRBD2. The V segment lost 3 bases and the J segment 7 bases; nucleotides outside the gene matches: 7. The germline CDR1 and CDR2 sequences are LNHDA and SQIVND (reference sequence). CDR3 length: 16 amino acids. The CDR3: CASSIGLAGGNGELFF. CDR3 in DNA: TGTGCCAGTAGTATTGGCCTAGCGGGGGGAAACGGGGAGCTGTTTTTT.

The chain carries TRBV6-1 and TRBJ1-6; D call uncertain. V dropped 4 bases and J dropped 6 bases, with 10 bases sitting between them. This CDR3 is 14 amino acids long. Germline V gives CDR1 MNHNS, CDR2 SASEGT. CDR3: CASSGPEVNSPLHF. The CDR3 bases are TGTGCCAGCAGTGGGCCGGAGGTTAATTCACCCCTCCACTTT.